This T cell receptor (beta chain) appears in the sequencing data of a study of OX40 agonist ivuxolimab in advanced cancers. The CDR3 is 16 residues long. Trimming cost V 4 bases and J 9 bases; bases outside gene matches: 15. Germline CDR1 is MNHEY and CDR2 is SVGAGI. TCRdb keeps only in-frame clones here, not all; method: immunoSEQ multiplex PCR. The sample shows fewer than 25,000 clones, roughly 85% of them seen only once. Sequenced here: CD4+ or CD8+ T cells sorted from blood, sampled in a trial of the OX40 agonist ivuxolimab. The V call is TRBV6-5, the J call TRBJ2-1; TRBD1 agrees at 7 bases. The source of this sequence is an adult with an advanced solid tumor such as melanoma, head and neck, liver or kidney cancer. The DNA for the CDR3 is TGTGCCAGCAGTTCCCATAGGACAGGAGTTATAGGTGAGCAGTTCTTC. This encodes CASSSHRTGVIGEQFF.